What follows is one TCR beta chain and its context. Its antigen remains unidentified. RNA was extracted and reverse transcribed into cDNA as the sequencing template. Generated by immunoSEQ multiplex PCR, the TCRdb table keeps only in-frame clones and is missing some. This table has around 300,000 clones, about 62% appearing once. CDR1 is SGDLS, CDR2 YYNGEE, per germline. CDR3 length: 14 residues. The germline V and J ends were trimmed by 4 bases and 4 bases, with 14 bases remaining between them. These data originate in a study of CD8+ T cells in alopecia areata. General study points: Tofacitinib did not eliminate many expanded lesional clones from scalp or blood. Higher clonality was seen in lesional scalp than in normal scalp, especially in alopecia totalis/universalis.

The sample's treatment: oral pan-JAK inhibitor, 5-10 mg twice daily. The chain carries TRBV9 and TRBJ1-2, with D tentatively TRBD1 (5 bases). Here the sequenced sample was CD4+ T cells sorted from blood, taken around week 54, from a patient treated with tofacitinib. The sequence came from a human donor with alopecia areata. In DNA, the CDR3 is TGTGCCAGCAGCTCAGGGTTAGGGTTCTATGGCTACACCTTC. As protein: CASSSGLGFYGYTF.